This record looks at one T cell receptor beta chain sequence and its context. This specimen comes from a study of blood T cell repertoires in COVID-19. Study in general: Acute and convalescent COVID-19 specimens originated in the United States, Italy and Spain.

Method: immunoSEQ multiplex PCR; TCRdb's copy keeps in-frame clones and lacks some. The sample includes about 200,000 clones, around 82% of them seen just once. Source material: peripheral blood. This sequence was found in a woman aged 70 to 79 with acute or convalescent COVID-19.

The CDR3 loop reads CASSLSAYYGYTF. DNA for the CDR3: TGTGCCAGCAGTTTATCCGCGTACTATGGCTACACCTTC. The chain has TRBV27 and TRBJ1-2; D remains ambiguous. V lost 0 bases, J lost 3 bases, and 5 bases lay in between. Germline V gene lookup returns CDR1 MNHEY and CDR2 SMNVEV (reference sequence). CDR3 size: 13 residues.